Sequencing of this TCR beta chain was carried out in a study of T cell responses to AZD1222 COVID-19 vaccine. Only in-frame clones appear in the TCRdb table, and some are missing; sequencing was by immunoSEQ multiplex PCR. Among just under 150,000 clones, around 90% were seen once, and the ten largest hold approximately 5.1%. The CDR3 totals 14 residues. The germline V gene has CDR1 SGHRS and CDR2 YFSETQ. The V and J ends lost 3 bases and 5 bases, in that order; junction bases with no gene match: 2. The specimen comprised peripheral blood, sampled 28 days after the second dose of the MenACWY control vaccine. The chain employs TRBV5-1 and TRBJ2-5; TRBD1 agrees at 12 bases. This receptor was obtained from an adult who received the MenACWY meningococcal vaccine as a control. In nucleotides, the CDR3 is TGCGCCAGCAGCTCCGGGACAGGGGGCGAGACCCAGTACTTC. Translated, it gives CASSSGTGGETQYF.